This TCR beta chain came from a study of cytomegalovirus exposure and HLA in healthy donors. Broader study findings: According to reports, the classifier identified cytomegalovirus status with high specificity and sensitivity. In the 95 to 150 validation repertoires, a later analysis found that first-cohort TCR clusters tended to co-occur. There were three CMV-associated chains whose specificity for CMV antigens was confirmed in vitro.

V shed 6 bases and J shed 1 base, with 8 bases lying between them. In germline, CDR1 is MGHRA, CDR2 YSYEKL. The CDR3 is made up of 13 amino acids. To note about this clone: The antigen remains unidentified.

Using immunoSEQ multiplex PCR, the repertoire was profiled, and TCRdb retains in-frame clones only, with some absent. The data show about 64,000 clones, with 90% to 95% seen just once and under 6.5% held by the top ten. Donors were drawn from the approximately 130-subject validation cohort, separate from the approximately 620-subject first cohort. This sequence joins TRBV4-1 and TRBJ2-3; D remains unclear. What was sequenced was PBMCs. The sequence was collected from a woman aged 18-35 years in good health and CMV-seropositive. The CDR3 region is CASSPLRTDTQYF. In nucleotides, the CDR3 is TGCGCCAGCAGTCCCCTTCGCACAGATACGCAGTATTTT.